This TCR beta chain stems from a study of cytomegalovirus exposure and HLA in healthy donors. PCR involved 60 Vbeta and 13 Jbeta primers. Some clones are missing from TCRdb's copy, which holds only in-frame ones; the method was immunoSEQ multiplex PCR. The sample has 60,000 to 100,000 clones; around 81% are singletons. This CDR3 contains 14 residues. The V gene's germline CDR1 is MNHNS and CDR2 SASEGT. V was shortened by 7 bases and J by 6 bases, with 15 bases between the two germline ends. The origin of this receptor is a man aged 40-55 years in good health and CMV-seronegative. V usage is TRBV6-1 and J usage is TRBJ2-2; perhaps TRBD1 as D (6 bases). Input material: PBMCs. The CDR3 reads CASTLQGWSGELFF. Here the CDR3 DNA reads TGTGCCAGCACCCTACAGGGTTGGTCCGGGGAGCTGTTTTTT.